The T cell receptor (beta chain) described here comes from a study of cytomegalovirus exposure and HLA in healthy donors. The PCR made use of 60 Vbeta and 13 Jbeta primers. The assay was immunoSEQ multiplex PCR, and TCRdb's table has in-frame clones only and misses some. This sample yields around 250,000 clones, of which around nine tenths are seen a single time; about 1.5% belongs to the top ten. The V segment lost 4 bases and the J segment 5 bases; nucleotides outside the gene matches: 17. CDR1 is SGHRS, CDR2 YFSETQ, per germline. The CDR3 has 17 amino acids. The rearrangement links TRBV5-1 to TRBJ2-5, with 7 bases matching TRBD2. The specimen sequenced was PBMCs. The TCR sequence derives from a girl aged 2 to 9 in good health and CMV-seronegative. CDR3 region: CASSPLGGGSSSETQYF. DNA for the CDR3: TGCGCCAGCAGCCCACTTGGAGGCGGGAGCTCAAGTGAGACCCAGTACTTC.